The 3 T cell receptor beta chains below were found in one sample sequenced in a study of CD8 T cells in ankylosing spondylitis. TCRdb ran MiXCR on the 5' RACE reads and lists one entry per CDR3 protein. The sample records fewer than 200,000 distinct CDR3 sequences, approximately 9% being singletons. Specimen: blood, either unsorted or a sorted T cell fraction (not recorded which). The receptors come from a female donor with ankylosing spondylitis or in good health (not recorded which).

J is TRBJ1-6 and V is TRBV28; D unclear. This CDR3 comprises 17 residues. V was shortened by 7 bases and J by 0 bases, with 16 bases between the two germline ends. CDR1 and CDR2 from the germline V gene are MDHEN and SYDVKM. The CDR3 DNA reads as TGTGCCAGCATCCTATCGACTGCGAGCTCCTATAATTCACCCCTCCACTTT. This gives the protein CASILSTASSYNSPLHF.

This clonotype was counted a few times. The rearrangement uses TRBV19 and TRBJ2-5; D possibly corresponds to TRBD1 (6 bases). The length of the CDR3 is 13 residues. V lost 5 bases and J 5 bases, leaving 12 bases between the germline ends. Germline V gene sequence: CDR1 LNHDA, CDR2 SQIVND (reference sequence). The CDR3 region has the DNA TGTGCCAGTAGTTTGGGGGCTAGGGAGACCCAGTACTTC. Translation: CASSLGARETQYF.

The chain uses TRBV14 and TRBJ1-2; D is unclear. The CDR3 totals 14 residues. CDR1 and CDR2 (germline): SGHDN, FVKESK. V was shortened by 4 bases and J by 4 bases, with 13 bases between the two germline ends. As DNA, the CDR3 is TGTGCCAGCAGCCCCATGGGCTCCTCCTATGGCTACACCTTC. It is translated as CASSPMGSSYGYTF.